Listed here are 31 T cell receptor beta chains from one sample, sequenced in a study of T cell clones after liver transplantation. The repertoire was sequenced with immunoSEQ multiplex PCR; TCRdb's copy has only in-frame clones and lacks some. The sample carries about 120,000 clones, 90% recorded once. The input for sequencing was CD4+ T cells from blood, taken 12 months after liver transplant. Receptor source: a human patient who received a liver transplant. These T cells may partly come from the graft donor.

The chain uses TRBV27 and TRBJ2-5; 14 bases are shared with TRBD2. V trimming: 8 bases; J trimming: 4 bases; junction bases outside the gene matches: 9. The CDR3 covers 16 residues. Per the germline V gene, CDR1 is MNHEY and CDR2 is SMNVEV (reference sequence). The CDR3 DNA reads TGTGCCAGCCCCCCCGGGACTAGCGGGAGTCGAGAGACCCAGTACTTC. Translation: CASPPGTSGSRETQYF.

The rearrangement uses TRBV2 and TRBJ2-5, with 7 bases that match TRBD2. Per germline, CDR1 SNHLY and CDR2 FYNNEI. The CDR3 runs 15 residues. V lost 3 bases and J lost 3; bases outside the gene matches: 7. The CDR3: CASSEGGRLKETQYF. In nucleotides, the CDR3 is TGTGCCAGCAGTGAGGGCGGGAGACTTAAAGAGACCCAGTACTTC.

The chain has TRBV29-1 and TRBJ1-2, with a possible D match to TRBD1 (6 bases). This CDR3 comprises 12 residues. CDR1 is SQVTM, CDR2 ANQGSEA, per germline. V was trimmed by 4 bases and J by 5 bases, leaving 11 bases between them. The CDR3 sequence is CSVGDRNYGYTF. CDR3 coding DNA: TGCAGCGTTGGAGACAGGAATTATGGCTACACCTTC.

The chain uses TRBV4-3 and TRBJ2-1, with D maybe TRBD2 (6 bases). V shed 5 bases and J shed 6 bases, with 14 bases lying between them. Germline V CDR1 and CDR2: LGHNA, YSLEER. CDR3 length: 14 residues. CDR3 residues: CASSVEAGFNEQFF. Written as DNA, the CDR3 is TGCGCCAGCAGCGTAGAAGCGGGTTTCAATGAGCAGTTCTTC.

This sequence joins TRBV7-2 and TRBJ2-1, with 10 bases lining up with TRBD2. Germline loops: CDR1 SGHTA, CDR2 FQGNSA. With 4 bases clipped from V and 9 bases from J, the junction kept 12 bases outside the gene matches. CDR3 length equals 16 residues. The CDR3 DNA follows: TGTGCCAGCAGCTCTTCTGCGGCTAGCGGGGGTATTGAGCAGTTCTTC. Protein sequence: CASSSSAASGGIEQFF.

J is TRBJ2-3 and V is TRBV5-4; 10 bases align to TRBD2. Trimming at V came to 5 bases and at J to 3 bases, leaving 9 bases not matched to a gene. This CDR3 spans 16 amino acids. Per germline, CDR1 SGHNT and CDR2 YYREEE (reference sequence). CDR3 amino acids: CASSSPASGRTDTQYF. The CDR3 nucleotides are TGTGCCAGCAGTTCGCCTGCTAGCGGGAGAACAGATACGCAGTATTTT.

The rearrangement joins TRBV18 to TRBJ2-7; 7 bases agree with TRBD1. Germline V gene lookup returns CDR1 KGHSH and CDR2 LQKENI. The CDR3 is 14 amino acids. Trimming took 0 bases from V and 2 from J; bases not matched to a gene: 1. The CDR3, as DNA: TGTGCCAGCTCACCACCGGGACAGACCTACGAGCAGTACTTC. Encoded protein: CASSPPGQTYEQYF.

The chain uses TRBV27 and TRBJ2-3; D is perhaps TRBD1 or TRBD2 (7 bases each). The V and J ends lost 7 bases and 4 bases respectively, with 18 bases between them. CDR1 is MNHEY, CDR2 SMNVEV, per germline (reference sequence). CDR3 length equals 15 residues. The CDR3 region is CASTQGRGGADTQYF. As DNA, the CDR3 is TGTGCCAGCACCCAGGGCAGGGGGGGGGCAGATACGCAGTATTTT.

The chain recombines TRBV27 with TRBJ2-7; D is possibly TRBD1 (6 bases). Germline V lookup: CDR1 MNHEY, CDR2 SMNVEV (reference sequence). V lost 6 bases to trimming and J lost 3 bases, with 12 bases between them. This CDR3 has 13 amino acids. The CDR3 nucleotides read TGTGCCAGCAGCCCGGGACAACTCTACGAGCAGTACTTC. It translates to CASSPGQLYEQYF.

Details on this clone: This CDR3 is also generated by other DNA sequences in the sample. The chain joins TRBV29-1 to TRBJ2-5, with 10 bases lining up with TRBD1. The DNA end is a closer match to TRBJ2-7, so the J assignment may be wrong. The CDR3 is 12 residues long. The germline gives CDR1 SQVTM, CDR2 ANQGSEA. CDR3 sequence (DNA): TGCAGCGTAGGGACAGGGGCCTACGAGCAGTACTTC. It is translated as CSVGTGAYEQYF.

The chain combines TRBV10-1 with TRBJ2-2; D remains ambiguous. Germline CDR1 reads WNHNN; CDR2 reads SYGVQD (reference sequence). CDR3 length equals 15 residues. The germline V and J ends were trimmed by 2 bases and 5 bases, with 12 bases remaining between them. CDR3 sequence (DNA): TGCGCCAGCAGTGAGACACCCAATCCTACCGGGGAGCTGTTTTTT. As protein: CASSETPNPTGELFF.

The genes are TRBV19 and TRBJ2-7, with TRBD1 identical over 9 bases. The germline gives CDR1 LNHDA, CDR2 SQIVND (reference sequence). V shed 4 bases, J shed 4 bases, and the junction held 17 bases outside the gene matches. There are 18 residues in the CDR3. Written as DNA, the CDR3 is TGTGCCAGTAGTACCCGGACAGGGGTCCCTCCAGGGGAATACGAGCAGTACTTC. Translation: CASSTRTGVPPGEYEQYF.

CDR3 nucleotide sequence: TGTGCCAGCAGGAAACAGGGTTCGGCCGGGGAGCTGTTTTTT. This gives the protein CASRKQGSAGELFF. This rearrangement joins TRBV14 to TRBJ2-2; the D gene is possibly TRBD1 (6 bases). From germline, CDR1 is SGHDN and CDR2 FVKESK. CDR3 length equals 14 residues. Trimming removed 6 bases at V and 6 bases at J, with 14 bases between. The full variable domain, its missing parts supplied by reference TRBV14 and TRBJ2-2, is EAGVTQFPSHSVIEKGQTVTLRCDPISGHDNLYWYRRVMGKEIKFLLHFVKESKQDESGMPNNRFLAERTGGTYSTLKVQPAELEDSGVYFCASRKQGSAGELFFGEGSRLTVL.

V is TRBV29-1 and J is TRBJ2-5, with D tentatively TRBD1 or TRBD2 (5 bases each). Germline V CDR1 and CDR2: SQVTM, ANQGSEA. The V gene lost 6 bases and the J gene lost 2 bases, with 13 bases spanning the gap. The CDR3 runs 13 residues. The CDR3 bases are TGCAGCGTCCGCTGGGACGGGCAAGAGACCCAGTACTTC. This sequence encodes CSVRWDGQETQYF.

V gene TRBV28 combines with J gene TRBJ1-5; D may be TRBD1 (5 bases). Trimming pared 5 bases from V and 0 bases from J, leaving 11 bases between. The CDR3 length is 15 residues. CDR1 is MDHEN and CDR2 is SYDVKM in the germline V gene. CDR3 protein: CASSRLGRSNQPQHF. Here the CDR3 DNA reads TGTGCCAGCAGTCGTCTGGGGCGTAGCAATCAGCCCCAGCATTTT.

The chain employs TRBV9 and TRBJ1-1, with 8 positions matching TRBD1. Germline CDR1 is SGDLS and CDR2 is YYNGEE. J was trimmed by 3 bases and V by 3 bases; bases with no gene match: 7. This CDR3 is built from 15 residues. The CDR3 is CASSARSGGHTEAFF. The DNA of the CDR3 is TGTGCCAGCAGCGCCCGATCAGGGGGCCACACTGAAGCTTTCTTT.

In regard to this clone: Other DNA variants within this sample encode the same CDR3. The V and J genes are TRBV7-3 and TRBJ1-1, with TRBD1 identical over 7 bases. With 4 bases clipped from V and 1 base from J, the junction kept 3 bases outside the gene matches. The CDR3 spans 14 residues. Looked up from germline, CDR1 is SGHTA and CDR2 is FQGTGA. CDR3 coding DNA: TGTGCCAGCAGCTCGGGGACAGCGAACACTGAAGCTTTCTTT. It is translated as CASSSGTANTEAFF.

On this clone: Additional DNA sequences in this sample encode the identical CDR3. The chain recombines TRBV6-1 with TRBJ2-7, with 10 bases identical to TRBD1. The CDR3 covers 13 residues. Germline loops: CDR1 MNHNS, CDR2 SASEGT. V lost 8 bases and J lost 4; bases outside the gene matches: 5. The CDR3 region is CASRRQGAYEQYF. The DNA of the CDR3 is TGTGCCAGCCGGAGACAGGGGGCGTACGAGCAGTACTTC.

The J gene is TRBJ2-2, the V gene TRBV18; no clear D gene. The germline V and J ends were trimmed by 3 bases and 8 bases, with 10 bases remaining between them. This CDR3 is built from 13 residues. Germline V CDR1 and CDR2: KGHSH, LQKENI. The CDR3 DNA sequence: TGTGCCAGCTCACCCCGACGGCTTGGGGAGCTGTTTTTT. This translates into CASSPRRLGELFF.

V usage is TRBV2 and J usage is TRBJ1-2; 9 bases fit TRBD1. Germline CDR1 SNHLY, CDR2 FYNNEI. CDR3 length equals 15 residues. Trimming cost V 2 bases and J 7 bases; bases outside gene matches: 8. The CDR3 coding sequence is TGTGCCAGCAGTGAAAGGGGGACAGGGTCGGGTGGCTACACCTTC. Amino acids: CASSERGTGSGGYTF. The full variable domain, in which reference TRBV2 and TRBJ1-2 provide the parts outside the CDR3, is EPEVTQTPSHQVTQMGQEVILRCVPISNHLYFYWYRQILGQKVEFLVSFYNNEISEKSEIFDDQFSVERPDGSNFTLKIRSTKLEDSAMYFCASSERGTGSGGYTFGSGTRLTVV.

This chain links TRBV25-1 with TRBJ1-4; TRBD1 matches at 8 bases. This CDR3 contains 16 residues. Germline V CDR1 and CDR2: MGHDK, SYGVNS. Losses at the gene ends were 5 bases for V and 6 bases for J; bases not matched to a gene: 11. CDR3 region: CASSQYRGAMYEKLFF. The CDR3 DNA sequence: TGTGCCAGCAGTCAGTACAGGGGGGCCATGTATGAAAAACTGTTTTTT.

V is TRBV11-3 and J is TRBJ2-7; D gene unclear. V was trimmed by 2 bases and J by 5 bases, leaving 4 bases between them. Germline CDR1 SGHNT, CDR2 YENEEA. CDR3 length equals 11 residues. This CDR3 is CASSLSDEQYF. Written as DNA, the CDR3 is TGTGCCAGCAGCTTATCCGACGAGCAGTACTTC.

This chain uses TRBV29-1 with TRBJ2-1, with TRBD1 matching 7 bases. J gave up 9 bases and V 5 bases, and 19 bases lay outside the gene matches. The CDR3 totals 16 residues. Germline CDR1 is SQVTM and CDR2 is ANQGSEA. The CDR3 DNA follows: TGCAGCGTTCGCAGGTCGTGGGACAGTGCGATGGGTGAGCAGTTCTTC. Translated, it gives CSVRRSWDSAMGEQFF.

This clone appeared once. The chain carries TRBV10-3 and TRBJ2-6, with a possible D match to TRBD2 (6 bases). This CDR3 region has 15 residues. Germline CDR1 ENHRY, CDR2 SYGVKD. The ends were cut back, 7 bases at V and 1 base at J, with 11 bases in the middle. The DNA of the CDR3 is TGTGCCATCACCGGTGGGGGGTCTGGGGCCAACGTCCTGACTTTC. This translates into CAITGGGSGANVLTF.

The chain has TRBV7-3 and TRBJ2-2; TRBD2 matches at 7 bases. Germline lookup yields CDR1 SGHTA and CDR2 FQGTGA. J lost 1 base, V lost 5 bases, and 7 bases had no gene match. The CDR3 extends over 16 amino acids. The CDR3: CASSPAGVGNTGELFF. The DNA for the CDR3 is TGTGCCAGCAGCCCTGCGGGAGTAGGGAACACCGGGGAGCTGTTTTTT.

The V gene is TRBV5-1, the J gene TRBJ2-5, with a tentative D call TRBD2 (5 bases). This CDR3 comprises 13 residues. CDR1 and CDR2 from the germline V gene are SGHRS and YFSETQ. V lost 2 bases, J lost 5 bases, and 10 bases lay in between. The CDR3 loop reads CASSFLRRETQYF. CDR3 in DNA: TGCGCCAGCAGCTTTCTAAGGAGGGAGACCCAGTACTTC.

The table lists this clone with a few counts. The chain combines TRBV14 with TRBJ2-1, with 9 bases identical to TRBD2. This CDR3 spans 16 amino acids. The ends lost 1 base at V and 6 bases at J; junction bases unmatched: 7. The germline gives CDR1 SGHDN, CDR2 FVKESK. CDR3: CASSQGAGGPGNEQFF. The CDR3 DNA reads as TGTGCCAGCAGCCAAGGGGCGGGAGGGCCCGGCAATGAGCAGTTCTTC.

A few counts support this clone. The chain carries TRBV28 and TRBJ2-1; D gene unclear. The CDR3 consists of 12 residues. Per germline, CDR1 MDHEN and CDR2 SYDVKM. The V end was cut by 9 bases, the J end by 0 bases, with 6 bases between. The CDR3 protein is CASGYSYNEQFF. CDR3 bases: TGTGCCAGTGGGTACTCCTACAATGAGCAGTTCTTC.

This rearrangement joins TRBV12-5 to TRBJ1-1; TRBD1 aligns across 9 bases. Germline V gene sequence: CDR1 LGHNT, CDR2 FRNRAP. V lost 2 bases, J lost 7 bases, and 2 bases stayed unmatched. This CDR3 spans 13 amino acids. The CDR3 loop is CASGLLTGGEAFF. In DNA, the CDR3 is TGTGCTAGTGGTTTGCTGACAGGGGGTGAAGCTTTCTTT.

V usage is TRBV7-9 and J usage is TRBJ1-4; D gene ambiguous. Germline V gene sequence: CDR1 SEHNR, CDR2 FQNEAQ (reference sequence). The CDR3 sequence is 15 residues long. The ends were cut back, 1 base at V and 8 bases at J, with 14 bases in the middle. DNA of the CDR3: TGTGCCAGCAGCTTAGGATTCGGCGGGAGGGAAAAACTGTTTTTT. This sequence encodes CASSLGFGGREKLFF.

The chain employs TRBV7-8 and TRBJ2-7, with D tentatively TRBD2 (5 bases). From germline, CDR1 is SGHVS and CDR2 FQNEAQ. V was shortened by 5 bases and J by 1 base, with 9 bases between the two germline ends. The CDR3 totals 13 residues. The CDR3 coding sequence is TGTGCCAGCAGCCAAACGGGATCCTACGAGCAGTACTTC. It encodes CASSQTGSYEQYF.